A selection of T cell receptor beta chains follows, all from one sample in a study of T cell changes during pregnancy in multiple sclerosis. Sequencing was performed with immunoSEQ multiplex PCR; in TCRdb, only in-frame clones are kept and a portion is missing. The repertoire holds some 87,000 clones, with around nine tenths as singletons. This material consisted of CD4+ T cells from peripheral blood mononuclear cells, taken before pregnancy. All receptors derive from a female donor with multiple sclerosis, enrolled in a pregnancy study. Both conserved end residues are trimmed from each CDR3.

v_gene	j_gene	CDR3aa
TRBV29-1	TRBJ2-1	SAYRTRANEQF
TRBV6-6	TRBJ1-2	ASSSYLNHYGYT
TRBV7-8	TRBJ1-6	ASSLVPGDRYNSPLH
TRBV29-1	TRBJ2-1	STGEGGGYNEQF
TRBV6-1	TRBJ1-4	ASTTGRESEKLF
TRBV6-5	TRBJ1-4	ASSSSQTPTNEKLF
TRBV2	TRBJ2-3	ATTVGGGGQDTQY
TRBV2	TRBJ2-7	ASSEDRSYEQY
TRBV5-1	TRBJ2-2	ASSLGTGGTGELF
TRBV5-4	TRBJ2-5	ASSEPGTSQETQY
TRBV5-1	TRBJ1-1	ASSREDLNTEAF
TRBV7-6	TRBJ2-2	ASSQWTGGTTGELF
TRBV2	TRBJ2-3	ASRFGLASTDTQY
TRBV2	TRBJ1-2	AGSLVQAFYGYT
TRBV6-1	TRBJ1-5	ASSEWKAVPGNQPQH
TRBV30	TRBJ1-2	AWRSWGTGPFYGYT
TRBV9	TRBJ2-5	ASSVAPTGVSETQY
TRBV5-1	TRBJ2-7	ASSSPGTSGGLSYEQY
TRBV29-1	TRBJ2-5	SVDKGQGAGTQY
TRBV29-1	TRBJ1-1	SVRGQSNTEAF
TRBV28	TRBJ1-1	ASKVRGRTEAF
TRBV6-6	TRBJ1-5	ASSSRQGANNQPQH
TRBV9	TRBJ1-1	ASSVGTGGEAF
TRBV10-2	TRBJ2-7	ASSESGLGIVQY
TRBV5-1	TRBJ2-7	ASSDGTSGGIRSYEQY
TRBV30	TRBJ1-1	AWSNKGVTEAF
TRBV7-8	TRBJ1-5	ASSLDAGVGNQPQH
TRBV9	TRBJ2-5	ASSVGSSGSGGYQETQY
TRBV6-1	TRBJ2-7	ASSEIGSDLQY
TRBV5-4	TRBJ2-1	ASSKDRGTSSYNEQF
TRBV5-1	TRBJ2-1	ASRGGGAVYNEQF
TRBV27	TRBJ2-5	ASSSQRGETQY
TRBV29-1	TRBJ1-2	GTLGEEGYT
TRBV7-7	TRBJ2-1	ASSLAPFGYNEQF
TRBV6-5	TRBJ1-1	ASSFTGRSEAF
TRBV5-8	TRBJ2-1	ASSSDRVIHNEQF
TRBV7-3	TRBJ2-1	ASSASGTSGRGRQF
TRBV10-1	TRBJ1-2	ASSGRTGPFPEGYT
TRBV2	TRBJ2-2	ASREVLDGGRLF
TRBV15	TRBJ2-1	ATSRDYEQF
TRBV10-3	TRBJ1-1	AISGGGGVEAF
TRBV5-4	TRBJ2-1	ASSISGLDFEQF
TRBV5-4	TRBJ1-1	ASSLPTGSNTEAF
TRBV9	TRBJ2-2	ASSVAQGVPSTGELF
TRBV5-4	TRBJ1-4	ASSLAGTNEKLF
TRBV6-5	TRBJ1-1	ASSSEVAEAF
TRBV5-1	TRBJ2-5	ASSLFLAAGETQY
TRBV5-4	TRBJ2-1	ASSRSAGQSYNEQF